The following is a T cell receptor (beta chain) sequence with its context. What antigen it recognizes has not been identified. The input lacks base qualities; no much larger clone sits a single base away. The entry originates in a study of OX40 agonist ivuxolimab in advanced cancers. Looking at the study overall: The costimulatory receptor OX40 (CD134) was targeted by ivuxolimab, a fully human IgG2 agonistic monoclonal antibody. Intravenous ivuxolimab was administered to patients every 2 weeks at six dose levels: 0.01, 0.1, 0.3, 1.5, 3 and 10 mg/kg. Of the roughly 53 patients in dose escalation, around 20 had hepatocellular carcinoma, some 15 had melanoma, 9 had renal cell carcinoma and 9 had head and neck cancer. In the dose-escalation cohort, 75% to 85% of patients were male, and the mean age was 60 years with a range of about 20 to 80. Prior anti-PD-1, anti-PD-L1 or anti-CTLA-4 therapy was permitted, and 40% to 50% of dose-escalation patients had received checkpoint inhibitors. Partial responses occurred in three dose-escalation patients: two with cutaneous melanoma and one with hepatocellular carcinoma. Peripheral TCRbeta sequencing was intended to test whether TCR sequence diversity was altered and clonal T-cell expansion was caused by ivuxolimab. The monotherapy dose-escalation portion (N = 52 patients) of the phase I ivuxolimab trial is reported in the paper. Results and caveats for the whole study, not just this receptor: After ivuxolimab, expanded clones were on average more numerous among CD8+ T cells than among CD4+ T cells. Clonal expansion of both CD4+ and CD8+ blood T cells was observed from baseline to week 6 at doses 0.1 to 3.0 mg/kg. Low levels of normalized T-cell clonal expansion were also seen in some patients who did not respond. The antigen specificity of the clonally expanded peripheral T cells was not determined. In the 0.1-3.0 mg/kg groups, partial responders had among the lowest normalized peripheral clonal expansion, particularly in CD8+ T cells.

The CDR1 and CDR2 encoded by the germline V gene are SGHTA and FQGNSA. V and J lose 0 bases and 8 bases, and a span of 7 bases separates them. CDR3 length: 12 amino acids, cysteine to phenylalanine. The only DNA kept is the CDR3, 36 bases in frame from the first base. Patients with autoimmune disease history or receiving systemic immunosuppression were excluded from the trial. Peripheral blood for TCR sequencing was collected from all dose cohorts at baseline, on cycle 4 day 1, and on cycle 7 day 1. Samples were obtained from an open-label, multicenter, first-in-human phase I dose-escalation trial of ivuxolimab. Adults with locally advanced or metastatic head and neck squamous cell, hepatocellular, melanoma or renal cell carcinoma were enrolled in the trial. CD4+ and CD8+ T cells were sorted separately from peripheral blood before TCR sequencing. To sequence the TCRbeta CDR3 region, genomic DNA was isolated from the sorted cells. The immunoSEQ Assay was used for sequencing of TCRbeta CDR3 regions. TCRdb took this table from immuneACCESS and kept in-frame rearrangements with V and J called. Such tables lack part of the clones; where checked against another copy, unresolved V genes explain under half of the gap, and the rest is unexplained. The sample table lists tens of thousands of clones, around 90% of them with a count of one. The top ten clonotypes cover approximately 0.55% of the sample.

The clonotype originates from an adult with an advanced solid tumor such as melanoma, head and neck, liver or kidney cancer. The sequencing here drew on CD4+ or CD8+ T cells sorted from blood, taken in a trial of the OX40 agonist ivuxolimab. Recombination linked TRBV7-2 to TRBJ1-1; the D gene lacks a confident call. The bases are TGTGCCAGCAGCTTAGCGGTTGGGGAAGCTTTCTTT. Its protein reads: CASSLAVGEAFF.